This TCR beta chain was sequenced during a study of Ad26.COV2.S vaccination and SARS-CoV-2 variants. General study findings and limits: Placebo recipients and vaccine recipients were similar in non-spike TCR breadth.

The length of the CDR3 is 15 residues. The V end lost 3 bases, the J end lost 4 bases, and 13 bases lay between the germline ends. Germline CDR1 is SGHVS and CDR2 is FQNEAQ. Treatment in this sample: approximately 18 received Ad26.COV2.S at low or high dose, single or two shots; five or six received placebo; per-sample allocation not given. All samples were drawn on day 63, counting from the first vaccine or placebo injection. As concerns this clone: The antigen is unknown.

Sequenced by immunoSEQ multiplex PCR; TCRdb stores in-frame clones only, minus some. The data contain over 400,000 clones, around 93% of them seen just once; the ten biggest clones take up less than 2%. The source is a person between 18 and 60 years old who received the Ad26.COV2.S COVID-19 vaccine or a placebo. This sample comprised peripheral blood, obtained in a trial of Ad26.COV2.S vaccine versus placebo. The gene calls are TRBV7-8 and TRBJ2-1, with D tentatively TRBD2 (5 bases). The CDR3 reads CASSFSPRGYNEQFF. The CDR3 region has the DNA TGTGCCAGCAGCTTCTCACCCCGAGGGTACAATGAGCAGTTCTTC. The full variable domain, rest sourced from reference TRBV7-8 and TRBJ2-1, is GAGVSQSPRYKVAKRGQDVALRCDPISGHVSLFWYQQALGQGPEFLTYFQNEAQLDKSGLPSDRFFAERPEGSVSTLKIQRTQQEDSAVYLCASSFSPRGYNEQFFGPGTRLTVL.